A selection of T cell receptor beta chains follows, all from one sample in a study of T cell changes during pregnancy in multiple sclerosis. Only in-frame clones appear in the TCRdb table, and some are missing; sequencing was by immunoSEQ multiplex PCR. The sample includes 50,000 to 55,000 clones, 80% to 95% of them seen just once. This material consisted of CD4+ T cells from peripheral blood mononuclear cells, taken after pregnancy. Receptors were obtained from a female donor with multiple sclerosis, enrolled in a pregnancy study. CDR3s include the opening cysteine and the closing phenylalanine or tryptophan. A D gene is named only where the DNA matches it firmly. Clone size, where shown, is once, few, many, or a class for clones that have expanded.

V gene	clone size	D gene	J gene	CDR3 length	CDR3 protein	CDR3 DNA
TRBV29-1	.	.	TRBJ1-2	11	CSVQGGYGYTF	TGCAGCGTACAGGGTGGCTATGGCTACACCTTC
TRBV27	.	TRBD2	TRBJ2-7	15	CASSSRAGGAREQYF	TGTGCCAGCAGTTCCCGGGCGGGGGGGGCCAGGGAGCAGTACTTC
TRBV14	once	.	TRBJ2-1	16	CASSPLEGATYNEQFF	TGTGCCAGCAGCCCGCTTGAGGGCGCGACCTACAATGAGCAGTTCTTC
TRBV2	.	.	TRBJ2-7	16	CASSDPGGILSYEQYF	TGTGCCAGCAGTGATCCGGGGGGCATATTATCCTACGAGCAGTACTTC
TRBV30	.	.	TRBJ1-5	15	CAWSVGFGGDQPQHF	TGTGCCTGGAGTGTAGGATTCGGAGGAGATCAGCCCCAGCATTTT
TRBV5-1	.	TRBD1	TRBJ1-2	15	CASSFGQGSRDGYTF	TGCGCCAGCAGCTTTGGACAGGGTTCACGGGACGGCTACACCTTC
TRBV20-1	.	.	TRBJ1-1	11	CSAERGAEAFF	TGCAGTGCTGAACGGGGGGCTGAAGCTTTCTTT
TRBV13	.	.	TRBJ1-2	15	CASSLGGNSYYGYTF	TGTGCCAGCAGCTTAGGGGGCAATAGTTATTATGGCTACACCTTC
TRBV7-3	.	TRBD1	TRBJ2-1	14	CASSPGQGTRGQFF	TGTGCCAGCAGCCCCGGACAGGGGACCCGGGGGCAGTTCTTC
TRBV4-1	.	.	TRBJ2-6	17	CASSQEGRLTGANVLTF	TGCGCCAGCAGCCAAGAAGGGAGACTCACTGGGGCCAACGTCCTGACTTTC
TRBV7-8	.	TRBD2	TRBJ2-5	17	CASSLPTSGRAKETQYF	TGTGCCAGCAGCTTACCCACTAGCGGGAGGGCTAAAGAGACCCAGTACTTC
TRBV2	.	.	TRBJ1-5	13	CASSGGGHQPQHF	TGTGCCAGCAGTGGGGGAGGTCATCAGCCCCAGCATTTT
TRBV10-2	few	.	TRBJ1-1	13	CASSDRGVTEAFF	TGCGCCAGCAGTGACAGGGGTGTTACTGAAGCTTTCTTT
TRBV6-1	.	TRBD2	TRBJ2-3	15	CASSPLAGGTDTQYF	TGTGCCAGCAGCCCACTAGCGGGGGGCACAGATACGCAGTATTTT
TRBV21-1	.	.	TRBJ2-1	13	CASSKLTGDEQFF	TGTGCCAGCAGCAAACTGACAGGAGATGAGCAGTTCTTC
TRBV2	.	TRBD2	TRBJ2-7	16	CASSEGRAGPSYEQYF	TGTGCCAGCAGTGAGGGGAGGGCCGGGCCTTCCTACGAGCAGTACTTC
TRBV9	.	.	TRBJ2-3	14	CATNVLTIRDTQYF	TGTGCCACGAACGTACTGACTATACGGGATACGCAGTATTTT
TRBV7-2	.	TRBD2	TRBJ2-7	15	CASSLEGGRAYEQYF	TGTGCCAGCAGCTTAGAAGGCGGGAGGGCCTACGAGCAGTACTTC
TRBV27	.	TRBD1	TRBJ1-3	13	CASSLGQGDTIYF	TGTGCCAGCAGTTTAGGACAGGGGGACACCATATATTTT
TRBV27	.	TRBD2	TRBJ2-5	14	CASKPPGGKETQYF	TGTGCCAGCAAGCCACCGGGGGGAAAAGAGACCCAGTACTTC
TRBV4-2	.	TRBD2	TRBJ2-3	17	CASSQEASGVSAGTQYF	TGTGCCAGCAGCCAAGAGGCTAGCGGGGTTTCGGCAGGTACGCAGTATTTT
TRBV5-1	.	.	TRBJ2-3	17	CASSLGHRDTSTDTQYF	TGCGCCAGCAGCTTGGGGCACAGGGACACTAGCACAGATACGCAGTATTTT
TRBV7-8	once	TRBD1	TRBJ2-2	16	CASSPTTGFNTGELFF	TGTGCCAGCAGCCCGACGACAGGGTTTAACACCGGGGAGCTGTTTTTT
TRBV4-3	.	.	TRBJ2-7	13	CASSQDSGQEQYF	TGCGCCAGCAGCCAAGATTCTGGGCAGGAGCAGTACTTC
TRBV5-1	.	TRBD2	TRBJ2-5	17	CASSSTGGEAGQETQYF	TGCGCCAGCAGCTCCACGGGGGGAGAGGCAGGGCAAGAGACCCAGTACTTC
TRBV19	.	.	TRBJ2-4	14	CASSNPERRNIQYF	TGTGCCAGTAGTAACCCCGAGAGGAGAAACATTCAGTACTTC
TRBV18	.	TRBD2	TRBJ2-7	15	CASSPPLAGTGEQYF	TGTGCCAGCTCACCACCCCTAGCGGGGACCGGGGAGCAGTACTTT
TRBV6-1	.	.	TRBJ1-2	14	CASSEGGGDYGYTF	TGTGCCAGCAGTGAAGGTGGCGGCGACTATGGCTACACCTTC